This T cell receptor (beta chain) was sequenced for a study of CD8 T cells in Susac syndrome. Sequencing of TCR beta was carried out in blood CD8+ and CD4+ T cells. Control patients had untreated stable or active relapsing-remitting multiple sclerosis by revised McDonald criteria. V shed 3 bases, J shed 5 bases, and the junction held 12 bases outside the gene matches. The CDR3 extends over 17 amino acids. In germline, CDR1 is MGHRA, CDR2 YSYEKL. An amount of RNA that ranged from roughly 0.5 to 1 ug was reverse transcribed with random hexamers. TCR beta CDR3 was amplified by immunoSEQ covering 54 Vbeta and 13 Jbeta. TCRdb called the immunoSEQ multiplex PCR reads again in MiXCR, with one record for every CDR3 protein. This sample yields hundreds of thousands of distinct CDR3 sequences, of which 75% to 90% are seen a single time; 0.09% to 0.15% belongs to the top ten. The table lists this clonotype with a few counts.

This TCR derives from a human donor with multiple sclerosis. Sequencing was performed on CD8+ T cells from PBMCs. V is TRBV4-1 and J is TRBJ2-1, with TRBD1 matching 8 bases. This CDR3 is CASSHFPTGGENNEQFF. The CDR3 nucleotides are TGCGCCAGCAGCCATTTCCCTACAGGGGGAGAGAACAATGAGCAGTTCTTC.